The clone carrying this TCR beta chain was seen a few times. What it binds is unknown. Germline values: CDR1 SGHDT, CDR2 YYEEEE. The length of the CDR3 is 14 residues. Trimming left V 0 bases short and J 5 bases short, with 11 bases between. This entry comes from a study of beta chain features in type 1 diabetes. Study-wide results and caveats: Researchers report that Type 1 diabetes patients had moderately but significantly shorter TCRB CDR3s across all four CD4+ subsets.

Naive, central memory, regulatory and stem cell-like memory cells within the CD4+ compartment were sorted using CD45RO/CCR7/CD25/CD127/CD95/CD27. Every isolated RNA sample was fully reverse transcribed, so sequencing captured expressed TCRB transcripts. Clones were read by immunoSEQ multiplex PCR, and TCRdb kept only the in-frame ones, dropping some. In the table there are hundreds of thousands of clones, 9.5% to 13% of which are singletons. This receptor was obtained from a man aged 25 to 40 with type 1 diabetes. The sample taken for sequencing was naive CD4+ T cells from blood. The J gene is TRBJ2-5, the V gene TRBV5-6, with D maybe TRBD2 (5 bases). This CDR3 is CASSLVAGTETQYF. CDR3 nucleotide sequence: TGTGCCAGCAGCTTGGTTGCGGGTACGGAGACCCAGTACTTC.